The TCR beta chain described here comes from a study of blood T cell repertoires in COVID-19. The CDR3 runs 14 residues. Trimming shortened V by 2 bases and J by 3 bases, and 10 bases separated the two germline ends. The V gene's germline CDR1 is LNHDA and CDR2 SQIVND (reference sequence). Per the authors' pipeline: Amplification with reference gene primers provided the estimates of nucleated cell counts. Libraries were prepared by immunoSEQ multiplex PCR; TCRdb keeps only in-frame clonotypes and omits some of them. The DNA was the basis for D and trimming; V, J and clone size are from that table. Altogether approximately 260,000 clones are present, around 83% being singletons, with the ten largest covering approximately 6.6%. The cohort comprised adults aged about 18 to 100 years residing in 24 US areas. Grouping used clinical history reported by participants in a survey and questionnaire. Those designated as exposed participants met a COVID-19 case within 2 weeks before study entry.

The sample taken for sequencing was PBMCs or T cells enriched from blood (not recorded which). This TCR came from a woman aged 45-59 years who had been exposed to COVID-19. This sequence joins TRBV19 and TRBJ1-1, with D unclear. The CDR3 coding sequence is TGTGCCAGTAGTATACAGGACGGGGACACTGAAGCTTTCTTT. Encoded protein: CASSIQDGDTEAFF.